Detailed here is one T cell receptor beta chain. The length of the CDR3 is 17 residues. J gave up 4 bases and V 4 bases, and 8 bases lay outside the gene matches. Germline V gene sequence: CDR1 SGHAT, CDR2 FQNNGV. Authors' data handling: Amplifying reference gene primers gave estimates of nucleated cell counts. TCRdb keeps only in-frame clones here, not all; method: immunoSEQ multiplex PCR. V and J calls and clone size are given by that table; D and trimming were obtained from the DNA. The profile shows some 180,000 clones, 88% of them singletons. The data are from a study of blood T cell repertoires in COVID-19. Study summary: Specimens from acute and convalescent COVID-19 originated in the United States, Italy and Spain. In each case, the material was cDNA or gDNA derived from T cells, B-cell-depleted T cells, or PBMCs.

J is TRBJ2-1 and V is TRBV11-2; 12 bases match TRBD2. Specimen: peripheral blood. The source is a man aged 35-49 years with active or convalescent COVID-19. CDR3 residues: CASSSLAGGPGYNEQFF. The CDR3 coding sequence is TGTGCCAGCAGCTCCCTAGCGGGAGGGCCGGGGTACAATGAGCAGTTCTTC.